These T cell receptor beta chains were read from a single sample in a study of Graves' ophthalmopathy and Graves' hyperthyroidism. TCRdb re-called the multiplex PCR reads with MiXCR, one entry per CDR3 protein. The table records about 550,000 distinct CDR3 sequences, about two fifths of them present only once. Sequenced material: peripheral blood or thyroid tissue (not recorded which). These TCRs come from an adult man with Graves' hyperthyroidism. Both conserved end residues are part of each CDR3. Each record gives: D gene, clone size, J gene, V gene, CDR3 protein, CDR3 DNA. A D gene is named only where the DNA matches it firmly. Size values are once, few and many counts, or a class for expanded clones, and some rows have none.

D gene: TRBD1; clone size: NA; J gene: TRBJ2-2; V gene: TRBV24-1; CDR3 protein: CATSDRQGYTGELFF; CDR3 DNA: TGTGCCACCAGTGATAGACAGGGATACACCGGGGAGCTGTTTTTT
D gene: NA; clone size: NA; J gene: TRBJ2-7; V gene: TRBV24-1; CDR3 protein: CAGSLGGAGYEQYF; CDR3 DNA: TGTGCCGGCAGCCTGGGTGGCGCCGGGTACGAGCAGTACTTC
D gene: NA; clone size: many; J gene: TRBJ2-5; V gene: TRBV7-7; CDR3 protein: CASSPWEAGVKETQYF; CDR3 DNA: TGTGCTAGCAGCCCTTGGGAGGCAGGGGTCAAAGAGACCCAGTACTTC
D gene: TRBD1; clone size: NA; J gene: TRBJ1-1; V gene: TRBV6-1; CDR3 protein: CASSAYGTGSGKAFF; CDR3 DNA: TGTGCCAGCAGTGCTTATGGGACAGGGTCCGGTAAAGCTTTCTTT
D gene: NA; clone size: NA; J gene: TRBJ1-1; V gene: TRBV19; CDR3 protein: CASSPRGIRTEAFF; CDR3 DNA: TGTGCCAGCTCACCACGGGGGATTCGGACTGAAGCTTTCTTT
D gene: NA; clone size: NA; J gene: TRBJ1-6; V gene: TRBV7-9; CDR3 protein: CASSYGGLGGNSPLHF; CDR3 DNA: TGTGCCAGCAGTTACGGGGGGTTAGGGGGAAATTCACCCCTCCACTTT
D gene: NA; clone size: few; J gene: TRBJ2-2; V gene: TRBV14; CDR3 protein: CASSQDITAGRHTGELFF; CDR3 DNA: TGTGCCAGCAGCCAAGATATAACGGCGGGCAGGCACACCGGGGAGCTGTTTTTT
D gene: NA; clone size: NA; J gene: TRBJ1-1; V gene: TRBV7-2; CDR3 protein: CASSLPYRDLNTEAFF; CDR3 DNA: TGTGCCAGCAGCTTACCCTACCGGGACCTAAACACTGAAGCTTTCTTT
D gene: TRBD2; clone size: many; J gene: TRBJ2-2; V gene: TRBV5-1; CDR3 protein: CASSEGLAAGELFF; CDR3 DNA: TGCGCCAGCAGCGAAGGACTAGCCGCCGGGGAGCTGTTTTTT
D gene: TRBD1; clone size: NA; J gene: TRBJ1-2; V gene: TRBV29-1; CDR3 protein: CSVATGGQGNYGYTF; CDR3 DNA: TGCAGCGTCGCCACAGGGGGACAGGGTAACTATGGCTACACCTTC
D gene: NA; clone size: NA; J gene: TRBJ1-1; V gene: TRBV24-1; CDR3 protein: CATSDAGSGTEAFF; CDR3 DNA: TGTGCCACCAGTGATGCAGGGAGCGGCACTGAAGCTTTCTTT
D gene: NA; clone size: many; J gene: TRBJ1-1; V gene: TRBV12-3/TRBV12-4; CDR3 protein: CASSLGENTEAFF; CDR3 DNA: TGTGCCAGCAGCTTAGGTGAGAACACTGAAGCTTTCTTT
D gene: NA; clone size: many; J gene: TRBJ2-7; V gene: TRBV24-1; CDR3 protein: CATSDPGHYEQYF; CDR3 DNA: TGTGCCACCAGTGACCCGGGGCATTACGAGCAGTACTTC
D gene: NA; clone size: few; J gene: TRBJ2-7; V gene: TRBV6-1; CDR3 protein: CASKEARLVAYEQYF; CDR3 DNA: TGTGCCAGCAAAGAGGCTAGACTAGTCGCCTACGAGCAGTACTTC
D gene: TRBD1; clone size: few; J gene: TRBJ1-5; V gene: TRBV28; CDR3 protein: CATLTGVVSNQPQHF; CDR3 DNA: TGTGCCACCCTAACAGGGGTGGTTAGCAATCAGCCCCAGCATTTT
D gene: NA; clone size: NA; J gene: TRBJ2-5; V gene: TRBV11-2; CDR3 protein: CASRLGSGETQYF; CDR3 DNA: TGTGCCAGCCGTTTGGGGTCGGGAGAGACCCAGTACTTC